This record covers a single T cell receptor beta chain. Antigen unknown. V trimming: 5 bases; J trimming: 6 bases; junction bases outside the gene matches: 6. The CDR3 spans 15 residues. Per germline, CDR1 SEHNR and CDR2 FQNEAQ (reference sequence). The data were obtained in a study of cytomegalovirus exposure and HLA in healthy donors. It was with 60 Vbeta and 13 Jbeta primers that the PCR ran. Study processing details: Among the unique TCR beta chains that a later analysis counted, about 86 million in all, roughly 11 million were shared. TCRdb's copy holds only in-frame clones and misses some; the assay was immunoSEQ multiplex PCR. That table furnishes V, J and clone size, whereas the DNA furnished D and trimming. The sample consists of 100,000 to 130,000 clones, over 70% of them appearing once. Findings and caveats of the study: In a later analysis, a missense DCLRE1C variant was linked to TCR beta V- and J-gene trimming.

The V gene is TRBV7-9, the J gene TRBJ2-1, with 11 bases lining up with TRBD2. The sequenced sample consisted of PBMCs. The receptor comes from a man aged 25-45 years in good health and CMV-seronegative. The CDR3 loop reads CASSRRTSGLNEQFF. In nucleotides, the CDR3 is TGTGCCAGCAGCCGAAGGACTAGCGGGCTCAATGAGCAGTTCTTC. The variable domain in full, with the rest retrieved from reference TRBV7-9 and TRBJ2-1, is DTGVSQNPRHKITKRGQNVTFRCDPISEHNRLYWYRQTLGQGPEFLTYFQNEAQLEKSRLLSDRFSAERPKGSFSTLEIQRTEQGDSAMYLCASSRRTSGLNEQFFGPGTRLTVL.